The TCR beta chain described here comes from a study of blood T cell repertoires in COVID-19. For the study at large: Spain, Italy and the United States supplied samples that represented acute and convalescent COVID-19.

This clone appeared a single time. Germline assignment: CDR1 MGHRA and CDR2 YSYEKL. Unmatched junction bases numbered 3, after V lost 3 bases and J lost 1 base. The CDR3 sequence is 14 residues long. Original handling: Counts of nucleated cells, estimated from reference gene primer amplification, were obtained. This table comes from immunoSEQ multiplex PCR, and its TCRdb copy is limited to in-frame clones, with some not included. D and trimming were read from the DNA, whereas the V and J calls and clone size are those reported in that table. The sample includes about 93,000 clones, 75% to 90% of them seen just once.

The TCR sequence derives from a human donor with active COVID-19. The donor label of this sample is uncertain. The chain links TRBV4-1 to TRBJ2-7; 7 positions agree with TRBD1. Sequenced: peripheral blood. The CDR3 region has the DNA TGCGCCAGCAGCCAGACGACAGGGTCCTACGAGCAGTACTTC. Its protein product is CASSQTTGSYEQYF.